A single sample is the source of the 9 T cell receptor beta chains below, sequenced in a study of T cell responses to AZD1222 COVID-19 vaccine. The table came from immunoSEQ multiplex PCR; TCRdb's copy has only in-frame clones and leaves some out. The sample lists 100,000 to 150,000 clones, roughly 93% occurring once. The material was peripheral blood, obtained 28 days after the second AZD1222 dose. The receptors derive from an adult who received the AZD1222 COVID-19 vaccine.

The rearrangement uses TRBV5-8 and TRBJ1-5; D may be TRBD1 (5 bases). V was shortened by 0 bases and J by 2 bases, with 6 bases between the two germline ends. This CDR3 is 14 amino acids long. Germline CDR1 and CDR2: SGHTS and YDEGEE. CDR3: CASSLATGNQPQHF. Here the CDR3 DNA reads TGTGCCAGCAGCTTGGCGACAGGCAATCAGCCCCAGCATTTT.

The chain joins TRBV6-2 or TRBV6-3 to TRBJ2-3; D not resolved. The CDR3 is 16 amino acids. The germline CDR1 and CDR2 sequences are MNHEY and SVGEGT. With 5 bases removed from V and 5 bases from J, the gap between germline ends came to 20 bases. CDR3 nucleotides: TGTGCCAGCAGTACTCAGGAATCGTTGAGAAGAGATACGCAGTATTTT. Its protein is CASSTQESLRRDTQYF.

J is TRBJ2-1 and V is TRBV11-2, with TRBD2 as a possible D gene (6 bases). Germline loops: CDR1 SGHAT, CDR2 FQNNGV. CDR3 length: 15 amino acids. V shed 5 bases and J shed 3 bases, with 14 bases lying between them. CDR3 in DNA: TGTGCCAGCAGCCGGTTTAGCGGTGGCTACAATGAGCAGTTCTTC. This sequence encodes CASSRFSGGYNEQFF.

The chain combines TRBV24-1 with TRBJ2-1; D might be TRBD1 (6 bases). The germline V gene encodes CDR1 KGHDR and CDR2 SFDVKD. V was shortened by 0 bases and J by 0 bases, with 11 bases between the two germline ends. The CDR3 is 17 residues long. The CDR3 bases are TGTGCCACCAGTGATTTGCCAGGGGCCGGCTCCTACAATGAGCAGTTCTTC. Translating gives CATSDLPGAGSYNEQFF.

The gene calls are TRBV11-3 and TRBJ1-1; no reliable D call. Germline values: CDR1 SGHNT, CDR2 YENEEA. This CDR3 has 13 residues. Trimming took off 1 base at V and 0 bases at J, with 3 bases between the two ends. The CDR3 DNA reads TGTGCCAGCAGCTTAGCCCTGAACACTGAAGCTTTCTTT. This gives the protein CASSLALNTEAFF.

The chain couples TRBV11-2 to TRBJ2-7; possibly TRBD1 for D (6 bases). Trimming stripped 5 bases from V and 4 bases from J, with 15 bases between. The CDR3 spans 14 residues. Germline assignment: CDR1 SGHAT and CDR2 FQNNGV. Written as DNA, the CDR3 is TGTGCCAGCAGCCCTATGACAGGAGGATACGAGCAGTACTTC. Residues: CASSPMTGGYEQYF.

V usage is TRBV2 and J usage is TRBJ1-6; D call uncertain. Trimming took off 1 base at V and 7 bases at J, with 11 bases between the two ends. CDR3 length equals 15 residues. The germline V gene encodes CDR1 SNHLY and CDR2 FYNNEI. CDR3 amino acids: CASSEEDLDNSPLHF. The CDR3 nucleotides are TGTGCCAGCAGTGAAGAGGATCTCGACAATTCACCCCTCCACTTT.

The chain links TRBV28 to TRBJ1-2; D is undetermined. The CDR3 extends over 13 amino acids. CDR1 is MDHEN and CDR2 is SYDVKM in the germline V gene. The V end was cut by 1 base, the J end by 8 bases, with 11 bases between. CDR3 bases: TGTGCCAGCAGTTTATCTACGGCCCGGGGCTACACCTTC. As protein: CASSLSTARGYTF.

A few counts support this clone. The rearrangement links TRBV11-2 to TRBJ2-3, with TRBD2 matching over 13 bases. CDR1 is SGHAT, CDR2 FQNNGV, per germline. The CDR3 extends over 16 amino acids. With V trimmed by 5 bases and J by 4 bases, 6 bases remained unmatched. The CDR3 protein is CASSLRTSGRSDTQYF. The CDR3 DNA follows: TGTGCCAGCAGCCTCCGGACTAGCGGGAGATCAGATACGCAGTATTTT.